These 6 T cell receptor beta chains were sequenced from one sample in a study of cytomegalovirus exposure and HLA in healthy donors (dated by TCRdb to about 2017). The protocol used for the library was the immunoSEQ multiplex PCR assay. A mixture of 60 forward primers for TCR Vbeta segments and 13 reverse primers for TCR Jbeta segments was used in the multiplex PCR. TCRdb carries this immuneACCESS record with in-frame sequences only. Its versions omit some clonotypes, under half of them owing to an unresolved V gene in the studies checked, with the rest unexplained. This sample gives about 190,000 clones in total; roughly four fifths of them show up just once. Roughly 3.6% of the sample is held by the ten biggest clonotypes. The sample taken for sequencing was PBMCs. The receptors come from a man aged 35 to 55 in good health and CMV-seropositive.

This chain joins TRBV10-3 and TRBJ2-1; 7 bases map to TRBD1. CDR1 and CDR2 (germline): ENHRY, SYGVKD. V dropped 0 bases and J dropped 6; count of bases not matched to a gene: 5. The CDR3 is 15 amino acids. The CDR3 is CAISESPTGVNEQFF. The CDR3 DNA sequence: TGTGCCATCAGTGAGTCCCCCACAGGGGTCAATGAGCAGTTCTTC.

This clone occurred once. V and J are TRBV5-5 and TRBJ2-7; TRBD1 matches at 9 bases. Germline-derived CDR1 and CDR2 are SGHKS and YYEKEE (reference sequence). The V segment lost 0 bases and the J segment 4 bases; nucleotides outside the gene matches: 2. The CDR3 is made up of 14 amino acids. The CDR3 region has the DNA TGTGCCAGCAGCTTGGGACAGGGGGATTACGAGCAGTACTTC. Translating gives CASSLGQGDYEQYF.

The CDR3 is CSVSTGAGDQPQHF. The CDR3 DNA reads as TGCAGCGTTTCGACAGGGGCGGGCGATCAGCCCCAGCATTTT. V is TRBV29-1 and J is TRBJ1-5; 8 bases agree with TRBD1. The CDR3 runs 14 residues. Losses at the gene ends were 5 bases for V and 5 bases for J; bases not matched to a gene: 8. The germline gives CDR1 SQVTM, CDR2 ANQGSEA.

The chain uses TRBV5-6 and TRBJ2-5, with a weak D call TRBD1 (6 bases). The CDR3 is 17 residues long. With 6 bases removed from V and 2 bases from J, the gap between germline ends came to 23 bases. Germline assignment: CDR1 SGHDT and CDR2 YYEEEE. CDR3 in DNA: TGTGCCAGCATCGGACAGCCTGATAGGTACGGTCAAGAGACCCAGTACTTC. This encodes CASIGQPDRYGQETQYF.

This chain connects TRBV9 to TRBJ2-3, with TRBD1 identical over 7 bases. Germline V gives CDR1 SGDLS, CDR2 YYNGEE. This CDR3 has 15 amino acids. V was pared by 0 bases and J by 3 bases, with 4 bases of the junction left unmatched. This CDR3 reads CASSVGGQSTDTQYF. DNA of the CDR3: TGTGCCAGCAGCGTAGGGGGACAGTCGACAGATACGCAGTATTTT.

This chain links TRBV28 with TRBJ2-5; D possibly corresponds to TRBD2 (7 bases). Trimming left V 6 bases short and J 4 bases short, with 15 bases between. CDR3 length equals 14 residues. Germline CDR1 reads MDHEN; CDR2 reads SYDVKM. CDR3 residues: CASRWGGGGETQYF. In nucleotides, the CDR3 is TGTGCCAGCAGATGGGGGGGAGGGGGAGAGACCCAGTACTTC.